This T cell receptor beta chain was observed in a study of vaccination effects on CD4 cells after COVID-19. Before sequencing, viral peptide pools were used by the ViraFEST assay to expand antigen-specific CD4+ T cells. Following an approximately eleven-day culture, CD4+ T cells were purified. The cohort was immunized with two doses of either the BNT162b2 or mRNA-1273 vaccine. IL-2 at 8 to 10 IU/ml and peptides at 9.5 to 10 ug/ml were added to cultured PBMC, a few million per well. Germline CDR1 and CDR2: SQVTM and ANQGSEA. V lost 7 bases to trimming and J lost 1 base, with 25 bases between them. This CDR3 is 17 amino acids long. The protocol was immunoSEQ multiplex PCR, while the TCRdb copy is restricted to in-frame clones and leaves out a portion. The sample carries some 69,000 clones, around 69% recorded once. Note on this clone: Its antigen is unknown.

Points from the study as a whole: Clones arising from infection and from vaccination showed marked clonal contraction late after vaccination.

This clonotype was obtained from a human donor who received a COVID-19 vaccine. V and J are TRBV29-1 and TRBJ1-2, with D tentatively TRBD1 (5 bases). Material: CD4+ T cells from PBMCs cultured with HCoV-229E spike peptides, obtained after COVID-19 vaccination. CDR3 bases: TGCAGCGCCGGATCCTTGGGGGACCTCAGATTTAACTATGGCTACACCTTC. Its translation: CSAGSLGDLRFNYGYTF. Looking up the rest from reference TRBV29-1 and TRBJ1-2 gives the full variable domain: SAVISQKPSRDICQRGTSLTIQCQVDSQVTMMFWYRQQPGQSLTLIATANQGSEATYESGFVIDKFPISRPNLTFSTLTVSNMSPEDSSIYLCSAGSLGDLRFNYGYTFGSGTRLTVV.